This passage covers 13 T cell receptor beta chains from one sample sequenced in a study of CD8+CD57+ T cells in acquired aplastic anemia. Profiles of TCR beta VDJ and CDR3 were generated from a genomic DNA template. TCRdb reanalysed the reads using MiXCR and keeps one entry per CDR3 protein. The sample includes about 270,000 distinct CDR3 sequences, approximately 57% of them seen just once. What was sequenced was sorted CD4+, CD8+, or CD8+CD57+ T cells (not recorded which) from PBMCs. The receptors originated from a human donor with severe aplastic anemia or a healthy control (not recorded which).

The DNA of the CDR3 is TGTGCCAGCAGACCGACAGGGGAGACCGATGCCTGTGAGCAGTACTTC. Translating it yields CASRPTGETDACEQYF. This chain links TRBV7-2 with TRBJ2-5, with 8 positions matching TRBD1. Germline V gene data show CDR1 as SGHTA and CDR2 as FQGNSA. The junction had 20 bases not matched to a gene; V was cut back by 6 bases and J by 11 bases. This CDR3 has 16 residues. The entire variable domain, with the rest obtained from reference TRBV7-2 and TRBJ2-5, is as follows: GAGVSQSPSNKVTEKGKDVELRCDPISGHTALYWYRQSLGQGLEFLIYFQGNSAPDKSGLPSDRFSAERTGGSVSTLTIQRTQQEDSAVYLCASRPTGETDACEQYFGPGTRLLVL.

V usage is TRBV2 and J usage is TRBJ2-1; D is perhaps TRBD2 (5 bases). V was pared by 7 bases and J by 2 bases, with 15 bases between. The CDR3 totals 15 residues. Germline assignment: CDR1 SNHLY and CDR2 FYNNEI. CDR3 nucleotides: TGTGCCAGCACTAGGCTAGCCGAAACCTACAATGAGCAGTTCTTC. This translates into CASTRLAETYNEQFF.

J is TRBJ2-1 and V is TRBV7-9; tentative D call: TRBD2 (5 bases). CDR1 is SEHNR, CDR2 FQNEAQ, per germline (reference sequence). The CDR3 is made up of 14 amino acids. V gave up 6 bases and J gave up 7 bases, with 16 bases separating them. CDR3 amino acids: CASSPPLARNEQFF. The DNA for the CDR3 is TGTGCCAGCAGTCCCCCCTTAGCGCGGAATGAGCAGTTCTTC. The variable domain in full, completed from reference TRBV7-9 and TRBJ2-1, reads DTGVSQNPRHKITKRGQNVTFRCDPISEHNRLYWYRQTLGQGPEFLTYFQNEAQLEKSRLLSDRFSAERPKGSFSTLEIQRTEQGDSAMYLCASSPPLARNEQFFGPGTRLTVL.

The V call is TRBV2, the J call TRBJ1-1; 8 bases align to TRBD1. This CDR3 contains 13 residues. Unmatched junction bases numbered 9, after V lost 4 bases and J lost 11 bases. From germline, CDR1 is SNHLY and CDR2 FYNNEI. The CDR3 bases are TGTGCCAGCAGTGGCGGCAGGGGGCTGGGGGCTTTCTTT. It codes for CASSGGRGLGAFF.

The CDR3 bases are TGTGCCAGCAGCTTGACAGCCCGGAACACTGAAGCTTTCTTT. Amino acids: CASSLTARNTEAFF. The chain recombines TRBV7-8 with TRBJ1-1; tentatively, D is TRBD1 (5 bases). The V end was cut by 3 bases, the J end by 1 base, with 9 bases between. The CDR3 totals 14 residues. CDR1 is SGHVS, CDR2 FQNEAQ, per germline.

Details on this clonotype: No conserved phenylalanine or tryptophan ends this CDR3, so it is likely a read error. This rearrangement joins TRBV18 to TRBJ2-3, with a possible D match to TRBD2 (6 bases). V dropped 0 bases and J dropped 1 base, with 11 bases sitting between them. From germline, CDR1 is KGHSH and CDR2 LQKENI. The CDR3 has 16 residues. The CDR3 region is CASSPPSGLGTDTQYS. As DNA, the CDR3 is TGTGCCAGCTCACCACCGAGCGGGTTAGGCACAGATACGCAGTATTCT.

Points on this clonotype: With a much larger clone just one base away, this may be a read error. The chain joins TRBV3-1 to TRBJ1-6; 10 bases match TRBD1. The CDR3 consists of 18 residues. Germline CDR1 and CDR2: LGHDT and YNNKEL (reference sequence). The CDR3 sequence: CAGSQEWGTGAYNSPLHF. Written as DNA, the CDR3 is TGTGCCGGCAGCCAAGAATGGGGGACAGGGGCCTATAATTCACCCCTCCACTTT. Based on the CDR3 plus reference TRBV3-1 and TRBJ1-6, the full variable domain is DTAVSQTPKYLVTQMGNDKSIKCEQNLGHDTMYWYKQDSKKFLKIMFSYNNKELIINETVPNRFSPKSPDKAHLNLHINSLELGDSAVYFCAGSQEWGTGAYNSPLHFGNGTRLTVT.

The rearrangement uses TRBV7-2 and TRBJ2-7, with D perhaps given as TRBD1 or TRBD2 (5 bases each). Trimming removed 2 bases at V and 0 bases at J, with 11 bases between. The V gene's germline CDR1 is SGHTA and CDR2 FQGNSA. The CDR3 loop spans 15 amino acids. CDR3 protein: CASSLSGAASYEQYF. The CDR3 region has the DNA TGTGCCAGCAGCTTATCCGGGGCAGCCTCCTACGAGCAGTACTTC.

At least ten counts were recorded for this clonotype. This rearrangement joins TRBV12-3 or TRBV12-4 to TRBJ2-2; no clear D gene. This CDR3 spans 18 amino acids. V gave up 1 base and J gave up 0 bases, with 15 bases separating them. Here the CDR3 DNA reads TGTGCCAGCAGTTTAGGGACGCCTTTCTTCGCGAACACCGGGGAGCTGTTTTTT. This translates into CASSLGTPFFANTGELFF.

The V and J genes are TRBV12-3 or TRBV12-4 and TRBJ2-3; no reliable D call. V lost 7 bases to trimming and J lost 1 base, with 6 bases between them. The CDR3 loop spans 12 amino acids. The CDR3: CASTVRTDTQYF. The CDR3 DNA sequence: TGTGCCAGCACGGTGCGCACAGATACGCAGTATTTT.

This clonotype occurred many times. The V call is TRBV5-1, the J call TRBJ1-3; 9 bases are shared with TRBD1. J lost 0 bases, V lost 3 bases, and 1 base had no gene match. Germline lookup yields CDR1 SGHRS and CDR2 YFSETQ. This CDR3 has 15 residues. Written as DNA, the CDR3 is TGCGCCAGCAGCTCGGACAGGGGCTCTGGAAACACCATATATTTT. Protein product: CASSSDRGSGNTIYF.

To note about this clonotype: Mismatch with germline at one junction end may stem from a read error. V usage is TRBV14 and J usage is TRBJ1-1; the D is unclear. The germline V gene has CDR1 SGHDN and CDR2 FVKESK. The CDR3 loop spans 16 amino acids. Here the CDR3 DNA reads TGTGCCAGCAGCCAAGAATTAGGGCATTCGAACACTGGAGCTTTCTTT. It specifies CASSQELGHSNTGAFF. Variable domain in full (rest from reference TRBV14 and TRBJ1-1): EAGVTQFPSHSVIEKGQTVTLRCDPISGHDNLYWYRRVMGKEIKFLLHFVKESKQDESGMPNNRFLAERTGGTYSTLKVQPAELEDSGVYFCASSQELGHSNTGAFFGQGTRLTVV.

This clonotype was counted a single time. The CDR3 here is CASRGWGKTDTQYF. The CDR3 region has the DNA TGTGCCAGTAGGGGATGGGGCAAAACAGATACGCAGTATTTT. This chain joins TRBV19 and TRBJ2-3; a possible D gene is TRBD1 (5 bases). CDR1 is LNHDA and CDR2 is SQIVND in the germline V gene (reference sequence). This CDR3 has 14 amino acids. The V end lost 6 bases, the J end lost 3 bases, and 13 bases lay between the germline ends.